This T cell receptor beta chain was recovered during a study of T cell clonotyping in hematopoietic cell transplantation. Study as a whole: Pretransplant recipient samples were taken after cytoreduction.

The time point: recipient sample about 28 days before transplant, after cytoreduction. Recipient blood drawn about 28 days pretransplant and days 30, 100, 180 after. Concerning this clone: The antigen is undetermined.

The protocol was immunoSEQ multiplex PCR, while the TCRdb copy is restricted to in-frame clones and leaves out a portion. The sample has some 45,000 clones; approximately 82% are singletons. Germline values: CDR1 SGHDT, CDR2 YYEEEE. This CDR3 is 15 amino acids long. V lost 1 base and J lost 5, with 13 bases in between. Broader study findings: Without cell sorting, CD4 versus CD8 contributions remain unresolved. Broader posttransplant TCR repertoire diversity was predicted by graft donor and pretransplant recipient Inverse Simpson Index values.

The J gene is TRBJ2-1, the V gene TRBV5-6, with D possibly being TRBD2 (5 bases). The receptor comes from a man in his sixties with myelodysplastic syndrome. Some clones in this sample may be carry-over from other donors' samples. The source material was peripheral blood mononuclear cells, sampled before stem cell transplant. The CDR3 sequence is CASSLPGNLDNEQFF. The DNA for the CDR3 is TGTGCCAGCAGCTTGCCGGGGAATCTCGACAATGAGCAGTTCTTC.